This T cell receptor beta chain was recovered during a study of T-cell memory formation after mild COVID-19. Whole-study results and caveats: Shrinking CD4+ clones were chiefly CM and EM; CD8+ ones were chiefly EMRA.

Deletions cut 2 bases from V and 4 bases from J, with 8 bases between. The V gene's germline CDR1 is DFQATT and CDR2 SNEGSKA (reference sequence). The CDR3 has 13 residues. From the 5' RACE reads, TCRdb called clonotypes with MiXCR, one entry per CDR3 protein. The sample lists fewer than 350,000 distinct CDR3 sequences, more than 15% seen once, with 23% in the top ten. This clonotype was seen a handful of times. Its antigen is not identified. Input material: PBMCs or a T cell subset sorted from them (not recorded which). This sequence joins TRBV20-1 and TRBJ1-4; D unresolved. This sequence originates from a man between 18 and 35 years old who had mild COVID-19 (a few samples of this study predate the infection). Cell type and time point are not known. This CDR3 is CSARRQINEKLFF. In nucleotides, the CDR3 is TGCAGTGCTAGACGGCAGATTAATGAAAAACTGTTTTTT.